The next 29 T cell receptor beta chains were all read from a single sample in a study of regulatory T cells in long-lasting Graves disease. Combining iRepertoire HTBI primers with Arm-PCR of CDR3 regions, the authors built TCR beta libraries. TCRdb re-analysed the multiplex PCR reads in MiXCR, keeping a single row per CDR3 protein. The table has 620,000 or so distinct CDR3 sequences, 15% to 20% seen once. Time point indicated: newly diagnosed GD, antithyroid drugs for less than 3 months. Researchers made the TCR library from RNA that was extracted from PBMCs. The sample was also linked to a second study, of T cells in Graves' hyperthyroidism and ophthalmopathy.

This material consisted of peripheral blood mononuclear cells (PBMCs), taken at new diagnosis, from a patient treated with antithyroid drugs. The receptor source for this set is a woman aged 30 to 39 with Graves disease.

The chain links TRBV28 to TRBJ1-2, with D uncertain. Trimming cost V 3 bases and J 6 bases, with 8 bases left between them. The CDR3 has 12 amino acids. In germline, CDR1 is MDHEN, CDR2 SYDVKM. The CDR3 DNA is TGTGCCAGCAGTTTCTCGGTGAATGGCTACACCTTC. Its translation: CASSFSVNGYTF.

This chain connects TRBV29-1 to TRBJ2-7, with 7 bases identical to TRBD1. CDR3 length: 11 residues. Germline V gene sequence: CDR1 SQVTM, CDR2 ANQGSEA. The ends lost 6 bases at V and 5 bases at J; junction bases unmatched: 4. DNA for the CDR3: TGCAGCGTGACAGGGTCCCACGAGCAGTACTTC. This gives the protein CSVTGSHEQYF.

This clonotype was seen a handful of times. V and J are TRBV20-1 and TRBJ2-7; 8 bases line up with TRBD2. V gave up 3 bases and J gave up 2 bases; unmatched junction bases: 6. This CDR3 contains 14 residues. Germline V lookup: CDR1 DFQATT, CDR2 SNEGSKA (reference sequence). CDR3 sequence (DNA): TGCAGTGCTAGTAGCGGGACGACAACCTACGAGCAGTACTTC. It encodes CSASSGTTTYEQYF.

This clonotype has ten or more counts. The chain combines TRBV5-1 with TRBJ2-1, with 8 nucleotides matching TRBD1. V lost 1 base to trimming and J lost 8 bases; unmatched junction nucleotides: 11. Germline assignment: CDR1 SGHRS and CDR2 YFSETQ. CDR3 size: 16 residues. The chain's CDR3 is CASSLQGAGSFDEQFF. Written as DNA, the CDR3 is TGCGCCAGCAGCTTGCAGGGGGCCGGCTCATTTGATGAGCAGTTCTTC.

This clonotype was counted at least ten times. The chain joins TRBV25-1 to TRBJ2-7; 13 nucleotides agree with TRBD2. Germline-derived CDR1 and CDR2 are MGHDK and SYGVNS. CDR3 length: 21 residues. The V segment lost 10 bases and the J segment 2 bases; nucleotides outside the gene matches: 26. The CDR3 DNA reads as TGTGCCAACAAGAAGCAACAGGGCGTGGGACTAGCGGGACCGGTTACCTACGAGCAGTACTTC. Amino acid sequence: CANKKQQGVGLAGPVTYEQYF.

As regards this clonotype: This could be a read error, since a much larger clone is one nucleotide away. The chain uses TRBV2 and TRBJ2-1; 9 bases line up with TRBD2. CDR3 length: 19 amino acids. Germline V gene lookup returns CDR1 SNHLY and CDR2 FYNNEI. V shed 2 bases and J 10 bases; nucleotides not matched to a gene: 21. CDR3 residues: CASSEYVGSTSGSPYEQFF. In nucleotides, the CDR3 is TGTGCCAGCAGTGAATATGTGGGATCGACTAGCGGAAGTCCCTACGAGCAGTTCTTC.

V usage is TRBV19 and J usage is TRBJ1-6, with TRBD1 as a possible D gene (6 bases). V was cut by 4 bases and J by 10 bases, with 11 bases left in between. This CDR3 spans 13 amino acids. CDR1 is LNHDA, CDR2 SQIVND, per germline (reference sequence). Here the CDR3 reads CASSKQGRSPLHF. The CDR3 DNA is TGTGCCAGTAGTAAACAGGGACGATCACCCCTCCACTTT.

This clonotype was seen a handful of times. A much larger clone sits a single nucleotide away, making a read error possible. The V gene is TRBV14, the J gene TRBJ1-1; D is unresolved. The CDR3 has 13 amino acids. V lost 3 bases and J 0 bases, leaving 5 bases between the germline ends. CDR1 is SGHDN, CDR2 FVKESK, per germline. Here the CDR3 reads CASSHTLNTEAFF. The CDR3 region has the DNA TGTGCCAGCAGCCACACACTGAACACTGAAGCTTTCTTT.

This chain uses TRBV30 with TRBJ2-5, with D hard to call. CDR3 length: 10 residues. In germline, CDR1 is GTSNPN, CDR2 SVGIG (reference sequence). The V end lost 5 bases, the J end lost 5 bases, and 6 bases lay between the germline ends. The CDR3 region is CAWRRETQYF. DNA of the CDR3: TGTGCCTGGCGTCGGGAGACCCAGTACTTC.

This chain uses TRBV7-9 with TRBJ1-4; 8 bases match TRBD1. V trimming: 3 bases; J trimming: 5 bases; junction bases outside the gene matches: 2. The CDR3 extends over 14 amino acids. Germline V gene sequence: CDR1 SEHNR, CDR2 FQNEAQ (reference sequence). The CDR3 protein is CASSFDRGNEKLFF. For the CDR3, the DNA is TGTGCCAGCAGCTTCGACAGGGGAAATGAAAAACTGTTTTTT.

The table lists this clonotype with many counts. This sequence joins TRBV20-1 and TRBJ1-5, with TRBD1 as a possible D gene (5 bases). V dropped 4 bases and J dropped 3 bases, with 16 bases sitting between them. The CDR3 runs to 15 residues. Germline CDR1 DFQATT, CDR2 SNEGSKA (reference sequence). The CDR3 loop is CSAIPGTLFNQPQHF. The CDR3 DNA follows: TGCAGTGCTATCCCAGGGACCCTTTTCAATCAGCCCCAGCATTTT.

This clonotype was seen at least ten times. J is TRBJ2-7 and V is TRBV13, with a weak D call TRBD2 (6 bases). V was trimmed by 4 bases and J by 0 bases, leaving 10 bases between them. The V gene's germline CDR1 is PRHDT and CDR2 FYEKMQ (reference sequence). This CDR3 is built from 14 residues. The CDR3 reads CASSSTTSSYEQYF. CDR3 nucleotide sequence: TGTGCCAGCAGCTCTACGACTAGCTCCTACGAGCAGTACTTC.

CDR3 sequence reads: CASMPRINYGYTF. The CDR3 DNA is TGTGCCAGCATGCCCCGGATCAACTATGGCTACACCTTC. The chain links TRBV6-1 to TRBJ1-2; D unresolved. Trimming shortened V by 7 bases and J by 2 bases, and 11 bases separated the two germline ends. CDR3 size: 13 residues. The germline V gene has CDR1 MNHNS and CDR2 SASEGT.

This clonotype has ten or more counts. The chain links TRBV2 to TRBJ2-2, with D possibly being TRBD1 or TRBD2 (5 bases each). The germline gives CDR1 SNHLY, CDR2 FYNNEI. Trimming left V 9 bases short and J 0 bases short, with 11 bases between. The CDR3 covers 14 residues. The CDR3, as DNA: TGTGCCAGTAGGGACGGGTCGAACACCGGGGAGCTGTTTTTT. Translated, it gives CASRDGSNTGELFF.

A few counts support this clonotype. The chain links TRBV2 to TRBJ1-5; the D gene is possibly TRBD1 (5 bases). The germline V and J ends were trimmed by 4 bases and 5 bases, with 12 bases remaining between them. The CDR3 totals 14 residues. Per germline, CDR1 SNHLY and CDR2 FYNNEI. The CDR3 nucleotides are TGTGCCAGCAGTGGACAGACTCATCATCAGCCCCAGCATTTT. This translates into CASSGQTHHQPQHF.

The chain uses TRBV20-1 and TRBJ2-5; D uncertain. CDR1 and CDR2 (germline): DFQATT, SNEGSKA (reference sequence). V dropped 4 bases and J dropped 4 bases, with 7 bases sitting between them. The CDR3 runs to 11 residues. DNA for the CDR3: TGCAGTGCTAAGGTCCGAGAGACCCAGTACTTC. Translating gives CSAKVRETQYF.

This clonotype was seen more than once but under ten times. The V call is TRBV9, the J call TRBJ1-2, with a weak D call TRBD1 (6 bases). Germline loops: CDR1 SGDLS, CDR2 YYNGEE. Trimming stripped 4 bases from V and 8 bases from J, with 15 bases between. This CDR3 region has 13 residues. CDR3 loop: CASSPQQGWGYTF. The CDR3 DNA sequence: TGTGCCAGCAGCCCCCAACAGGGTTGGGGCTACACCTTC.

This clonotype was counted between two and nine times. The rearrangement links TRBV19 to TRBJ2-7, with 8 bases identical to TRBD1. Trimming at V came to 9 bases and at J to 6 bases, leaving 7 bases not matched to a gene. The CDR3 is made up of 12 amino acids. CDR1 is LNHDA and CDR2 is SQIVND in the germline V gene (reference sequence). CDR3 nucleotide sequence: TGTGCCAGCCAACAGGGGGTCTCCGAGCAGTACTTC. Protein: CASQQGVSEQYF.

This clonotype has at least ten counts. One end of the junction does not line up with germline, which may come from a read error. V gene TRBV2 combines with J gene TRBJ2-1; no reliable D call. The CDR3 extends over 14 amino acids. Looked up from germline, CDR1 is SNHLY and CDR2 is FYNNEI. CDR3 nucleotides: TGTGCCAGCAGAGAAGGTGGGCCTTACAATGAGCAGTTCTTC. Its protein is CASREGGPYNEQFF.

This clonotype was counted at least ten times. CDR3 in amino acids: CASSPMGQHGYTF. In DNA form, the CDR3 reads TGCGCCAGCAGCCCAATGGGACAGCATGGCTACACCTTC. The chain employs TRBV5-1 and TRBJ1-2; 7 bases match TRBD1. V lost 4 bases, J lost 6 bases, and 6 bases stayed unmatched. The CDR3 has 13 amino acids. Germline-derived CDR1 and CDR2 are SGHRS and YFSETQ.

This clonotype came up a few times. V gene TRBV6-2 or TRBV6-3 combines with J gene TRBJ2-1; 9 bases agree with TRBD2. The CDR3 length is 15 residues. The V and J ends lost 4 bases and 9 bases, in that order; junction bases with no gene match: 10. The V gene's germline CDR1 is MNHEY and CDR2 SVGEGT. As DNA, the CDR3 is TGTGCCAGCAGTTCGGAGCGGGGGGCTGGGTTTGAGCAGTTCTTC. It encodes CASSSERGAGFEQFF.

There are a few counts of this clonotype. This chain joins TRBV29-1 and TRBJ2-3; no firm D call. The CDR3 has 14 residues. CDR1 and CDR2 from the germline V gene are SQVTM and ANQGSEA. Trimming removed 6 bases from V and 8 bases from J, with 21 bases in between. This chain's CDR3 is CSVAGPPVDGTQYF. Here the CDR3 DNA reads TGCAGCGTAGCCGGGCCCCCAGTCGATGGTACGCAGTATTTT.

This clonotype showed up many times. CDR3 protein: CAISQGQGGEQYF. The CDR3 DNA is TGTGCCATCAGTCAGGGACAGGGGGGCGAGCAGTACTTC. The chain employs TRBV10-3 and TRBJ2-7, with 11 bases matching TRBD1. Germline values: CDR1 ENHRY, CDR2 SYGVKD. This CDR3 has 13 amino acids. V was clipped by 5 bases and J by 6 bases; unmatched bases: 3.

This clonotype has more than one count but fewer than ten. The CDR3 loop reads CASSFLGQTNSPLHF. In DNA form, the CDR3 reads TGTGCCAGCAGTTTCCTTGGGCAGACTAATTCACCCCTCCACTTT. The rearrangement links TRBV28 to TRBJ1-6, with D uncertain. There are 15 residues in the CDR3. Germline assignment: CDR1 MDHEN and CDR2 SYDVKM. Trimming stripped 3 bases from V and 6 bases from J, with 12 bases between. The variable domain in full, with the rest retrieved from reference TRBV28 and TRBJ1-6, is DVKVTQSSRYLVKRTGEKVFLECVQDMDHENMFWYRQDPGLGLRLIYFSYDVKMKEKGDIPEGYSVSREKKERFSLILESASTNQTSMYLCASSFLGQTNSPLHFGNGTRLTVT.

The chain links TRBV29-1 to TRBJ2-7; perhaps D is TRBD1 or TRBD2 (7 bases each). V shed 4 bases and J shed 2 bases, with 12 bases lying between them. CDR3 length: 13 residues. Germline CDR1 and CDR2: SQVTM and ANQGSEA. CDR3 sequence (DNA): TGCAGCGTTGGCAGGGGGACTACCTACGAGCAGTACTTC. Translating gives CSVGRGTTYEQYF.

There are many counts of this clonotype. This chain links TRBV6-2 or TRBV6-3 with TRBJ2-1; D unresolved. The CDR3 extends over 12 amino acids. The V gene's germline CDR1 is MNHEY and CDR2 SVGEGT. V lost 4 bases and J 7 bases, leaving 8 bases between the germline ends. CDR3 in DNA: TGTGCCAGCAGTTCAGCCCCGAATGAGCAGTTCTTC. The encoded protein is CASSSAPNEQFF.

J is TRBJ2-2 and V is TRBV14; D not certain. The CDR3 runs to 13 residues. Looked up from germline, CDR1 is SGHDN and CDR2 is FVKESK. The V end was cut by 3 bases, the J end by 6 bases, with 8 bases between. Here the CDR3 DNA reads TGTGCCAGCAGCCAGTCTCAGGCCGGGGAGCTGTTTTTT. The encoded protein is CASSQSQAGELFF.

As for this clonotype: Just one base apart from a much larger clone, this may be a read error. The J gene is TRBJ1-1, the V gene TRBV15, with TRBD1 identical over 7 bases. The J segment lost 10 bases and the V segment lost 0 bases, leaving 5 bases of the junction unmatched. The germline gives CDR1 LNHNV, CDR2 YYDKDF (reference sequence). The CDR3 sequence is 13 residues long. The CDR3 loop is CATSRDPGGLAFF. DNA for the CDR3: TGTGCCACCAGCAGAGACCCAGGGGGGTTAGCTTTCTTT.

This clonotype was seen at least ten times. The J gene is TRBJ2-3, the V gene TRBV2, with 10 positions matching TRBD2. CDR1 and CDR2 from the germline V gene are SNHLY and FYNNEI. The CDR3 is made up of 15 amino acids. V dropped 5 bases and J dropped 4; count of bases not matched to a gene: 6. CDR3 region: CASSIQAGGADTQYF. DNA of the CDR3: TGTGCCAGCAGTATTCAAGCGGGAGGGGCAGATACGCAGTATTTT.